Following are 22 T cell receptor beta chains from one sample sequenced in a study of blood T cells in healthy people across ages. PCR was performed a second time for about 6 to 11 cycles using a sample-barcoded 5' primer and a J-beta primer mix. From the 5' RACE reads, TCRdb called clonotypes with MiXCR, one entry per CDR3 protein. The profile shows about 2 million distinct CDR3 sequences, just under 50% of them singletons. The sample taken for sequencing was blood. These receptors were collected from a woman between 40 and 55 years old in good health.

A single count supports this clonotype. V is TRBV7-2 and J is TRBJ1-1, with 9 bases aligning to TRBD1. From germline, CDR1 is SGHTA and CDR2 FQGNSA. The length of the CDR3 is 16 residues. V trimming: 5 bases; J trimming: 0 bases; junction bases outside the gene matches: 7. The CDR3: CASSPGTGTLNTEAFF. The CDR3 coding sequence is TGTGCCAGCAGCCCCGGGACAGGGACCCTGAACACTGAAGCTTTCTTT.

About this clonotype: At one end the junction does not follow the germline gene, possibly because of a read error. This chain links TRBV7-2 with TRBJ2-6, with a tentative D call TRBD2 (7 bases). The V gene's germline CDR1 is SGHTA and CDR2 FQGNSA. The CDR3 is 19 amino acids. The CDR3 DNA is TGTGCCAGCAGCTTAATCGCCGGGGGGCACCACTCTGGGGTCAACGTCCTGACTTTC. This translates into CASSLIAGGHHSGVNVLTF.

CDR3 sequence (DNA): TGTGCCAGCAGTTACCCGGGACAGGGAGCGTCATCCACTGAAGCTTTCTTT. Residues: CASSYPGQGASSTEAFF. This chain joins TRBV6-8 and TRBJ1-1; TRBD1 matches 9 bases. CDR1 is MNHGY, CDR2 SAAAGT, per germline. V lost 2 bases and J lost 4; bases outside the gene matches: 11. The CDR3 has 17 amino acids.

The J gene is TRBJ1-3, the V gene TRBV14; maybe TRBD1 (5 bases). The germline gives CDR1 SGHDN, CDR2 FVKESK. V lost 2 bases and J lost 3, with 11 bases in between. CDR3 length: 15 amino acids. The CDR3 region is CASSQTDTGGNTIYF. The CDR3 nucleotides read TGTGCCAGCAGCCAAACAGACACAGGTGGAAACACCATATATTTT.

This clonotype has more than one count but fewer than ten. The chain carries TRBV27 and TRBJ1-4, with 7 bases identical to TRBD1. V gave up 1 base and J gave up 5 bases; unmatched junction bases: 7. Germline-derived CDR1 and CDR2 are MNHEY and SMNVEV (reference sequence). The CDR3 totals 16 residues. Here the CDR3 DNA reads TGTGCCAGCAGTTTATACGCCCAGGGGGGGAATGAAAAACTGTTTTTT. Residues: CASSLYAQGGNEKLFF.

The chain uses TRBV20-1 and TRBJ2-7, with 8 bases that match TRBD2. Trimming at V came to 0 bases and at J to 2 bases, leaving 6 bases not matched to a gene. CDR1 and CDR2 (germline): DFQATT, SNEGSKA (reference sequence). This CDR3 has 15 residues. CDR3 nucleotides: TGCAGTGCTAGAGATCAGAGTAGCGGGGCCTACGAGCAGTACTTC. It encodes CSARDQSSGAYEQYF.

The chain recombines TRBV20-1 with TRBJ2-7, with TRBD1 identical over 7 bases. The V gene's germline CDR1 is DFQATT and CDR2 SNEGSKA (reference sequence). The CDR3 runs 13 residues. The V segment lost 8 bases and the J segment 2 bases; nucleotides outside the gene matches: 9. The CDR3 region is CSYRQGETYEQYF. The DNA for the CDR3 is TGCAGTTACCGGCAGGGGGAAACCTACGAGCAGTACTTC.

This chain links TRBV5-1 with TRBJ1-1; no clear D gene. This CDR3 is built from 14 residues. Germline values: CDR1 SGHRS, CDR2 YFSETQ. Between the trimmed V and J ends, which lost 3 bases and 6 bases, there was a span of 15 bases. CDR3 loop: CASSSYDGRAEAFF. Written as DNA, the CDR3 is TGCGCCAGCAGCTCCTACGACGGGCGGGCTGAAGCTTTCTTT.

The CDR3 reads CSGGRGGLDEQFF. CDR3 in DNA: TGCAGTGGTGGGAGGGGGGGCCTCGATGAGCAGTTCTTC. The chain employs TRBV29-1 and TRBJ2-1; D is perhaps TRBD2 (7 bases). The germline V gene has CDR1 SQVTM and CDR2 ANQGSEA. The CDR3 totals 13 residues.

The chain links TRBV20-1 to TRBJ2-1; TRBD2 matches 7 bases. There are 14 residues in the CDR3. The ends lost 6 bases at V and 4 bases at J; junction bases unmatched: 9. From germline, CDR1 is DFQATT and CDR2 SNEGSKA (reference sequence). CDR3 bases: TGCAGTGCAAGACTAGCTTGGGGATACAATGAGCAGTTCTTC. Its translation is CSARLAWGYNEQFF.

The sample holds many counts of this clonotype. The V and J genes are TRBV28 and TRBJ2-7, with TRBD2 as a possible D gene (6 bases). Trimming left V 3 bases short and J 2 bases short, with 11 bases between. Germline-derived CDR1 and CDR2 are MDHEN and SYDVKM. This CDR3 is 14 amino acids long. The CDR3 region is CASSLEGLPYEQYF. Written as DNA, the CDR3 is TGTGCCAGCAGTTTGGAGGGTCTGCCCTACGAGCAGTACTTC. Full variable domain (missing parts from reference TRBV28 and TRBJ2-7): DVKVTQSSRYLVKRTGEKVFLECVQDMDHENMFWYRQDPGLGLRLIYFSYDVKMKEKGDIPEGYSVSREKKERFSLILESASTNQTSMYLCASSLEGLPYEQYFGPGTRLTVT.

This chain uses TRBV12-3 or TRBV12-4 with TRBJ1-2; unclear D gene. V was clipped by 6 bases and J by 5 bases, with 10 bases between them. The CDR3 runs 12 residues. For the CDR3, the DNA is TGTGCCAGCAGCTTAACACTGTATGGCTACACCTTC. This sequence encodes CASSLTLYGYTF.

The V gene is TRBV15, the J gene TRBJ1-1; D not resolved. In germline, CDR1 is LNHNV, CDR2 YYDKDF (reference sequence). The CDR3 covers 11 residues. V was clipped by 4 bases and J by 7 bases, with 7 bases between them. The CDR3 DNA follows: TGTGCCACCAGCAAGGGCCGTGAAGCTTTCTTT. This translates into CATSKGREAFF. Variable domain in full (rest from reference TRBV15 and TRBJ1-1): DAMVIQNPRYQVTQFGKPVTLSCSQTLNHNVMYWYQQKSSQAPKLLFHYYDKDFNNEADTPDNFQSRRPNTSFCFLDIRSPGLGDTAMYLCATSKGREAFFGQGTRLTVV.

This chain links TRBV20-1 with TRBJ2-3; 9 bases fit TRBD1. The CDR3 contains 18 residues. Trimming cost V 6 bases and J 2 bases; bases outside gene matches: 18. CDR1 is DFQATT, CDR2 SNEGSKA, per germline (reference sequence). CDR3 in DNA: TGCAGTGCCAATGGAGGGGACGACAGGGGGGCGAACACAGATACGCAGTATTTT. This gives the protein CSANGGDDRGANTDTQYF.

The rearrangement joins TRBV7-2 to TRBJ2-3, with 7 positions matching TRBD2. The germline CDR1 and CDR2 sequences are SGHTA and FQGNSA. After removal of 5 bases from V and 0 bases from J, the junction contained 8 bases not matched to a gene. This CDR3 has 16 residues. CDR3: CASSRGEGFSTDTQYF. The CDR3 DNA follows: TGTGCCAGCAGCCGTGGGGAGGGGTTTAGCACAGATACGCAGTATTTT. The complete variable domain, with remaining parts taken from reference TRBV7-2 and TRBJ2-3, reads GAGVSQSPSNKVTEKGKDVELRCDPISGHTALYWYRQSLGQGLEFLIYFQGNSAPDKSGLPSDRFSAERTGGSVSTLTIQRTQQEDSAVYLCASSRGEGFSTDTQYFGPGTRLTVL.

CDR3 in amino acids: CSASGGVGTGGSGANVLTF. The DNA of the CDR3 is TGCAGCGCCTCAGGTGGGGTCGGGACAGGGGGCTCTGGGGCCAACGTCCTGACTTTC. The chain has TRBV29-1 and TRBJ2-6; 11 positions agree with TRBD1. This CDR3 has 19 residues. Germline values: CDR1 SQVTM, CDR2 ANQGSEA. The V gene end was trimmed by 7 bases and the J gene end by 0 bases; junction bases not matched to a gene: 14. Complete variable domain (other parts from reference TRBV29-1 and TRBJ2-6): SAVISQKPSRDICQRGTSLTIQCQVDSQVTMMFWYRQQPGQSLTLIATANQGSEATYESGFVIDKFPISRPNLTFSTLTVSNMSPEDSSIYLCSASGGVGTGGSGANVLTFGAGSRLTVL.

This clonotype showed up just a few times. The V and J genes are TRBV7-9 and TRBJ1-4, with D maybe TRBD1 (5 bases). The CDR3 runs 15 residues. Germline CDR1 reads SEHNR; CDR2 reads FQNEAQ (reference sequence). The V gene lost 4 bases and the J gene lost 4 bases, with 13 bases spanning the gap. CDR3 in amino acids: CASSSSGRHNEKLFF. The CDR3 nucleotides are TGTGCCAGCAGCTCCTCGGGACGCCATAATGAAAAACTGTTTTTT.

In its sample, this clonotype was seen many times. The junction does not match germline at one end; this may be a read error. This chain uses TRBV5-1 with TRBJ2-5; D unresolved. This CDR3 has 12 residues. CDR1 and CDR2 from the germline V gene are SGHRS and YFSETQ. The CDR3 protein is CASSLSQETQYF. The CDR3 nucleotides are TGTGCCAGCAGCTTATCCCAAGAGACCCAGTACTTC.

The CDR3, as DNA: TGCGCCAGCAGCGAGGGGACCCTGGGGGAGCAGTACTTC. Translating gives CASSEGTLGEQYF. V gene TRBV5-1 combines with J gene TRBJ2-7; D may correspond to TRBD1 or TRBD2 (5 bases each). Trimming pared 4 bases from V and 7 bases from J, leaving 15 bases between. The length of the CDR3 is 13 residues. Germline V lookup: CDR1 SGHRS, CDR2 YFSETQ. The full variable domain, its missing parts supplied by reference TRBV5-1 and TRBJ2-7, is KAGVTQTPRYLIKTRGQQVTLSCSPISGHRSVSWYQQTPGQGLQFLFEYFSETQRNKGNFPGRFSGRQFSNSRSEMNVSTLELGDSALYLCASSEGTLGEQYFGPGTRLTVT.

This clonotype was recorded a few times. The V gene is TRBV6-2 or TRBV6-3, the J gene TRBJ2-7; weak D call: TRBD1 (6 bases). The CDR3 runs to 14 residues. The V gene lost 7 bases and the J gene lost 1 base, with 14 bases spanning the gap. Germline CDR1 MNHEY, CDR2 SVGEGT. This chain's CDR3 is CASTSKGVSYEQYF. As DNA, the CDR3 is TGTGCCAGCACCTCAAAGGGGGTTTCCTACGAGCAGTACTTC.

The J gene is TRBJ1-2, the V gene TRBV2; no reliable D call. V was shortened by 6 bases and J by 3 bases, with 17 bases between the two germline ends. Looked up from germline, CDR1 is SNHLY and CDR2 is FYNNEI. The CDR3 covers 15 residues. CDR3 DNA sequence: TGTGCCAGCAGGGGTCGTGGGTACAGCCACTATGGCTACACCTTC. Translation gives CASRGRGYSHYGYTF.

The chain uses TRBV12-3 or TRBV12-4 and TRBJ1-6; D is perhaps TRBD1 (5 bases). The CDR3 is 15 residues long. V was shortened by 2 bases and J by 8 bases, with 13 bases between the two germline ends. For the CDR3, the DNA is TGTGCCAGCAGTTTAATGGCAGGGTGGCATTCACCCCTCCACTTT. Amino acid sequence: CASSLMAGWHSPLHF.